Described below is a single T cell receptor (beta chain) sequence and its context. Its matching antigen is unknown. This entry is derived from a study of T cell repertoires in cytomegalovirus infection. Notes on the study in general: Summed frequency of shared TCR beta families picked out CMV carriers who also had the relevant HLA.

TCRdb processed the reads anew with MiXCR; each CDR3 protein has one entry. Altogether some 400,000 distinct CDR3 sequences are present, approximately 31% being singletons, with the ten largest covering roughly an eighth. This receptor was obtained from a human donor in good health (CMV status not recorded). Some clones in this sample may be carry-over from other donors' samples. The sample consisted of PBMCs.

CDR3 nucleotide sequence: TGTGCCAGCAGCCCGCCCTCAGGGACCTACGAGCAGTACTTC. It yields the protein CASSPPSGTYEQYF. The J gene is TRBJ2-7, the V gene TRBV5-4, with TRBD1 as a possible D gene (5 bases). CDR3 length: 14 residues. Germline lookup yields CDR1 SGHNT and CDR2 YYREEE (reference sequence). V dropped 4 bases and J dropped 2 bases, with 13 bases sitting between them.